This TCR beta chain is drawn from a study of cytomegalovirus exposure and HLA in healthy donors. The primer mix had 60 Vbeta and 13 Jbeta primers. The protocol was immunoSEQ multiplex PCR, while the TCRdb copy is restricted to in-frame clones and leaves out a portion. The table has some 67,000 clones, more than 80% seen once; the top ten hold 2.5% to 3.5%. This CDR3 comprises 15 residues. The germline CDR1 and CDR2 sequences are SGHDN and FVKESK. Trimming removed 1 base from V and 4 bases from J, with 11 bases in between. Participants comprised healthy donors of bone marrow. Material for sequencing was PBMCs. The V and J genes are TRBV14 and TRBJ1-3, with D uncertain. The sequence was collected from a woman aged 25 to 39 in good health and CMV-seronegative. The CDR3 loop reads CASSQGQVLGNTIYF. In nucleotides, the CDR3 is TGTGCCAGCAGCCAAGGCCAGGTCCTCGGAAACACCATATATTTT.